This is a list of T cell receptor beta chains from one sample in a study of PD-1 blockade in mismatch repair-deficient tumors. Repertoires were generated with immunoSEQ multiplex PCR, while TCRdb's copy carries only in-frame clones and drops some. Here the sample spans roughly 40,000 clones, 70% to 90% being singletons. Sequences were derived from peripheral blood, sampled roughly 76 weeks after starting pembrolizumab. Every receptor here comes from an adult with mismatch repair-deficient cancer. Each CDR3 is given with its conserved first and last residue. The order of the fields is D gene, V gene, J gene, clone size, CDR3 DNA, CDR3 protein. D genes are given only for firm matches. Clone size is shown for a subset of rows, as once, few, many or a class of expanded clone.

d_call: NA; v_call: TRBV18; j_call: TRBJ1-1; clone_size: NA; cdr3_nt: TGTGCCAGCTCAGGTCCCTTTGCTGGCACTGAAGCTTTCTTT; cdr3_aa: CASSGPFAGTEAFF
d_call: NA; v_call: TRBV4-1; j_call: TRBJ2-6; clone_size: NA; cdr3_nt: TGCGCCAGCAGAGCCGGGGACTCTGGGGCCAACGTCCTGACTTTC; cdr3_aa: CASRAGDSGANVLTF
d_call: TRBD2; v_call: TRBV19; j_call: TRBJ2-7; clone_size: few; cdr3_nt: TGTGCCAGTAGTATTCCCGGGACTAGTAGCGAGCAGTACTTC; cdr3_aa: CASSIPGTSSEQYF
d_call: NA; v_call: TRBV28; j_call: TRBJ1-1; clone_size: NA; cdr3_nt: TGTGCCAGCAGGATGGGGTACACTGAAGCTTTCTTT; cdr3_aa: CASRMGYTEAFF
d_call: TRBD2; v_call: TRBV9; j_call: TRBJ2-5; clone_size: NA; cdr3_nt: TGTGCCAGTAGCGGGAGTCCAGGAGGAGAGACCCAGTACTTC; cdr3_aa: CASSGSPGGETQYF
d_call: NA; v_call: TRBV28; j_call: TRBJ1-4; clone_size: NA; cdr3_nt: TGTGCCAGCAGCACTATCGACAGCTACACTGAAAAACTGTTTTTT; cdr3_aa: CASSTIDSYTEKLFF
d_call: NA; v_call: TRBV5-4; j_call: TRBJ2-2; clone_size: NA; cdr3_nt: TGTGCCAGCAGCTTCAGTGTCACCGGGGAGCTGTTTTTT; cdr3_aa: CASSFSVTGELFF
d_call: NA; v_call: TRBV6-5; j_call: TRBJ2-7; clone_size: NA; cdr3_nt: TGTGCCAGCAGTTACTCTCTCGGGGGCTACGAGCAGTACTTC; cdr3_aa: CASSYSLGGYEQYF
d_call: NA; v_call: TRBV7-3; j_call: TRBJ2-1; clone_size: NA; cdr3_nt: TGTGCCAGCAGCTCTGGACTACCTCCGGAAAATGAGCAGTTCTTC; cdr3_aa: CASSSGLPPENEQFF
d_call: NA; v_call: TRBV2; j_call: TRBJ2-1; clone_size: NA; cdr3_nt: TGTGCCAGCAGTGAATTAGCGGACCTTCTGGTTGAGCAGTTCTTC; cdr3_aa: CASSELADLLVEQFF
d_call: NA; v_call: TRBV7-2; j_call: TRBJ1-5; clone_size: once; cdr3_nt: TGTGCCAGCAGCTGGACCACCGGGGCGGATCAGCCCCAGCATTTT; cdr3_aa: CASSWTTGADQPQHF
d_call: NA; v_call: TRBV9; j_call: TRBJ2-1; clone_size: NA; cdr3_nt: TGTGCCAGCAGCGTACGGGGTGGGGGCTCCTACAATGAGCAGTTCTTC; cdr3_aa: CASSVRGGGSYNEQFF
d_call: NA; v_call: TRBV25-1; j_call: TRBJ1-1; clone_size: NA; cdr3_nt: TGTGCCAGCAGTGAATATAATTTAGGGACCAAGAACACTGAAGCTTTCTTT; cdr3_aa: CASSEYNLGTKNTEAFF
d_call: TRBD2; v_call: TRBV6-4; j_call: TRBJ2-3; clone_size: NA; cdr3_nt: TGTGCCAGCAGTGAGGGGACTAGCGAAACAGATACGCAGTATTTT; cdr3_aa: CASSEGTSETDTQYF
d_call: TRBD1; v_call: TRBV2; j_call: TRBJ2-3; clone_size: few; cdr3_nt: TGTGCCAGCAGCACGGGACAGCCGAGCACAGATACGCAGTATTTT; cdr3_aa: CASSTGQPSTDTQYF
d_call: NA; v_call: TRBV19; j_call: TRBJ1-3; clone_size: NA; cdr3_nt: TGTGCCAGTAAGGGATGGAGCTCTGGAAACACCATATATTTT; cdr3_aa: CASKGWSSGNTIYF
d_call: NA; v_call: TRBV29-1; j_call: TRBJ1-3; clone_size: NA; cdr3_nt: TGCAGCGTTGAATTGGGGGATATTGGAAACACCATATATTTT; cdr3_aa: CSVELGDIGNTIYF
d_call: TRBD1; v_call: TRBV7-9; j_call: TRBJ2-1; clone_size: few; cdr3_nt: TGTGCCAGCAGCTCCCCGGACAGGGGGATGACCAATGAGCAGTTCTTC; cdr3_aa: CASSSPDRGMTNEQFF
d_call: NA; v_call: TRBV29-1; j_call: TRBJ2-5; clone_size: NA; cdr3_nt: TGCAGCGTTGTGTGGGCCCCCCGGCAGGAGACCCAGTACTTC; cdr3_aa: CSVVWAPRQETQYF
d_call: NA; v_call: TRBV2; j_call: TRBJ1-2; clone_size: NA; cdr3_nt: TGTGCCAGCAGCTGGACGCAGGGTGGGTCGGGCTACACCTTC; cdr3_aa: CASSWTQGGSGYTF
d_call: NA; v_call: TRBV7-3; j_call: TRBJ2-1; clone_size: few; cdr3_nt: TGTGCCAGCAGCCAAGGAGCGGGTCCGTACAATGAGCAGTTCTTC; cdr3_aa: CASSQGAGPYNEQFF
d_call: NA; v_call: TRBV5-6; j_call: TRBJ1-4; clone_size: NA; cdr3_nt: TGTGCCAGCAGCTTGGGGAGTGTAGGTGGACTGTTTTTT; cdr3_aa: CASSLGSVGGLFF
d_call: NA; v_call: TRBV5-4; j_call: TRBJ2-7; clone_size: once; cdr3_nt: TGTGCCAGCAGTTTCCAAGGGCAGCCCTACGAGCAGTACTTC; cdr3_aa: CASSFQGQPYEQYF
d_call: NA; v_call: TRBV19; j_call: TRBJ1-2; clone_size: NA; cdr3_nt: TGTGCCAGTAGTAGGGCCTCTGGCTACACCTTC; cdr3_aa: CASSRASGYTF
d_call: TRBD1; v_call: TRBV28; j_call: TRBJ1-4; clone_size: once; cdr3_nt: TGTGCCAGCAGAACAGGGGGTAATGAAAAACTGTTTTTT; cdr3_aa: CASRTGGNEKLFF
d_call: NA; v_call: TRBV6-1; j_call: TRBJ2-1; clone_size: NA; cdr3_nt: TGTGCCAGCAGTGAAGCGGGGCAGCAACCTGCTAATGAGCAGTTCTTC; cdr3_aa: CASSEAGQQPANEQFF